This TCR beta chain derives from a study of cytomegalovirus exposure and HLA in healthy donors (dated by TCRdb to the late 2010s). In the study overall: The roughly 700 repertoires of the first cohort and the roughly 110 validation repertoires were produced on the same platform, according to a later analysis. The study was designed to test whether signatures of past pathogen exposure could be identified by cataloging public T cell receptors. In addition to the first cohort of 500 to 850 subjects, a separate validation cohort of approximately 130 different subjects was used. To predict cytomegalovirus infection status, the study brought together high-throughput TCR immunosequencing, statistical association of individual TCRs with disease status, and machine learning.

Libraries were made using the immunoSEQ multiplex PCR assay. For the original study's pipeline: To diagnose cytomegalovirus status from the catalog of TCR beta chain sequences, a statistical classification framework was built. In TCRdb, the immuneACCESS table is reduced to in-frame sequences with V and J assigned. These tables do not hold every clone; where another copy was compared, an unresolved V gene accounts for under half, and the others remain unexplained. The DNA was the basis for D and trimming; V, J and clone size are from that table. This sample gives about 360,000 clones in total; approximately 90% of them show up just once. The ten largest clonotypes hold over 0.75% of the sample. This clone was counted a few times. Its antigen specificity is not known. Per-base qualities were not stored, and no clone one base away is much larger. Sequences LNHDA (CDR1) and SQIVND (CDR2) are obtained from the germline V gene (reference sequence). V gives up 1 base and J gives up 4 bases, and the segment between their germline ends measures 5 bases. The CDR3 goes from the cysteine to the phenylalanine over 13 residues. Only the CDR3 DNA is retained, 39 bases long and in frame from the first base.

Paper-wide results and their limitations: All 120 or so repertoires were used to score co-occurrence in the validation cohort in a later analysis, because that analysis had no HLA typing for the cohort. The study listed around 160 TCR beta chains as associated with cytomegalovirus. In vitro tests confirmed that three of the cytomegalovirus-associated TCR beta chains recognize cytomegalovirus antigens. Across donors, most TCR sequences were observed very rarely, whereas some public TCRs were present in many individuals. In both the original and validation cohorts, the classifier was reported to diagnose cytomegalovirus status with high specificity and sensitivity. Subsequent analysis determined that TCRs grouped into clusters in the first cohort also showed a tendency toward co-occurrence across the approximately 110 validation repertoires, and roughly 94% of cluster scores exceeded 0. According to the authors, the approach could potentially be generalized to other disease states and immunological phenotypes.

Separate from the roughly 630-subject first cohort, the validation cohort of more than 90 subjects was the group to which the donors belonged. The sequence derives from a woman under 30 in good health and CMV-seronegative. The rearrangement joined TRBV19 to TRBJ1-5; the D gene is unclear. Sequenced: PBMCs. DNA sequence: TGTGCCAGTAGTATAGCCCCGAATCAGCCCCAGCATTTT. This sequence encodes CASSIAPNQPQHF.